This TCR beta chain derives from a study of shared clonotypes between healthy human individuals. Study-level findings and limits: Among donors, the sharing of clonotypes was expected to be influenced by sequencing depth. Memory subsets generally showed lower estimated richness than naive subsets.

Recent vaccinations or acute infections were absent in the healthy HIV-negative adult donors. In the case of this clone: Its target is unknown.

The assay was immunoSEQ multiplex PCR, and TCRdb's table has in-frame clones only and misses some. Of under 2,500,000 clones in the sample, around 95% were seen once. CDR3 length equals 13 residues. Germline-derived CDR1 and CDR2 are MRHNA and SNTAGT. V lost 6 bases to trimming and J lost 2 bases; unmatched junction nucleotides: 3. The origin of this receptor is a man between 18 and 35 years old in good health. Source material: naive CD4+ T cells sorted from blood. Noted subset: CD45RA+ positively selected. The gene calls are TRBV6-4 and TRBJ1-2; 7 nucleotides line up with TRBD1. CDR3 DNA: TGTGCCAGCAGACCACAGGGGAACTATGGCTACACCTTC. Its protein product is CASRPQGNYGYTF.